The T cell receptor beta chain under discussion was sequenced for a study of post-analysis software for immune sequencing data. Overall study context: Relapsing-remitting, secondary progressive and progressive-relapsing courses of multiple sclerosis were included.

Study outcomes and limitations: Significantly decreased normalized Chao1 diversity was recorded for multiple sclerosis patients relative to controls. Patients showed TRBV5-6, TRBV5-1 and TRBV20-1 among 4 or 5 TRBV segments more frequent than in controls. Same-batch preparations were strongly co-clustered by F measure.

Every TCR beta cDNA library bore unique molecular identifiers. T cells numbering about 0.85 to 11 million yielded cDNA molecules that totaled some 500,000. Each CDR3 protein gets one entry after TCRdb re-called the PCR reads with MiXCR. The table records around 700,000 distinct CDR3 sequences, roughly three fifths of them present only once. In regard to this clonotype: Antigen unknown.

V lost 7 bases to trimming and J lost 0 bases; unmatched junction nucleotides: 6. CDR1 MDHEN and CDR2 SYDVKM come from the germline V gene. The CDR3 sequence is 14 residues long. The TCR comes from a girl aged 2 to 9 with multiple sclerosis. Sequences were obtained from blood. This chain links TRBV28 with TRBJ2-7, with 7 bases matching TRBD1. The CDR3 protein is CASIPGQYSYEQYF. In DNA form, the CDR3 reads TGTGCCAGCATCCCGGGACAGTACTCCTACGAGCAGTACTTC.